This T cell receptor beta chain was identified during a study of T cell responses to AZD1222 COVID-19 vaccine (dated by TCRdb to 2020 to 2022). Turning to the overall study: AZD1222 recipients with second doses at about 4 weeks or about 12 weeks were pooled, because spike-specific TCR depth and breadth did not differ between schedules. TCR sequencing covered approximately 230 trial participants: 200 to 210 given two doses of AZD1222 and 26 given two doses of MenACWY control vaccine. Enrollment into the trials was organized by age into subgroups of 18-55, 56-69 and 70-plus years, and those subgroups contained roughly 150, 30 and 60 TCR-sequenced participants, respectively. Points the paper makes about the study in general: Conclusions about previously exposed vaccinees are limited, since just five to seven AZD1222 recipients were seropositive for SARS-CoV-2 at baseline. Reportedly, almost half of the unique spike-specific TCRs recognized epitopes lying outside the regions that are mutated in the B.1.351 and B.1.1.7 variants. After two AZD1222 doses, spike-specific TCR breadth and depth were significantly higher than at day 0 and than in MenACWY recipients. Vaccine-associated CD4 TCRs spanned the whole spike protein, with dominant responses in regions 160-218 and 743-854. Participants were mostly white British, with more females than males. The authors suggested clonal diversity may have been underestimated. The 56-69-year group was small, and its depth increase did not reach significance, likely because of low power. Because no samples from the day 14 peak response were available, repertoires could be characterized only after the peak T cell response.

Explained via the paper, the time point label denotes: baseline before first vaccination. Vaccinee samples came from UK trials COV001 and COV002, including a single-blind randomized controlled phase 2/3 trial of AZD1222 (ChAdOx1 nCoV-19) in healthy adults. Trial participant PBMC samples were collected at day 0 and day 28 after the second dose for TCRbeta chain sequencing. The CDR3 regions of human TCRbeta chains were analyzed by immunosequencing. From the authors' description of their analysis: TCRs in the repertoires were matched against a reference library of SARS-CoV-2-specific TCRs that had been generated with the MIRA antigen-specificity platform. Breadth was defined as the fraction of unique TCRs that were SARS-CoV-2-associated. Depth was defined as the fraction of total T cells that were SARS-CoV-2-associated. Each spike-specific TCR was assigned to its reactive spike region and to a CD4 or CD8 class using the MIRA data. Log10-transformed breadth and depth values were compared by one-way ANOVA with Sidak's multiple comparisons tests. Not all clones reach the TCRdb copy of this immuneACCESS table, which keeps in-frame sequences only. Checked studies attribute under half of the gap to unresolved V genes and leave the rest unexplained. D and trimming come from the DNA, and the V and J calls and clone size come from that table. The sample table holds some 120,000 clones, of which more than 85% were seen once. The leading ten clones occupy 7.5% of the sample.

As concerns this clone: Its antigen remains undetermined. No qualities accompany the bases; no much larger clone lies one base away.

This receptor was obtained from an adult in good health. The source material was peripheral blood, sampled on day 0 of AZD1222 vaccination.

The DNA sequence is as follows: TGCGCCAGCAGCTTGGACTGGACCAATGAGCAGTTCTTC. Its translation is CASSLDWTNEQFF. Recombination connected TRBV5-1 to TRBJ2-1, with the D gene too uncertain to name. In the germline V gene, CDR1 corresponds to SGHRS and CDR2 to YFSETQ. From the cysteine up to the phenylalanine, the CDR3 has a length of 13 residues. The DNA shown is the 39-base CDR3, in frame from base 1. The junction carries 7 bases between V and J, which are trimmed by 0 bases and 6 bases respectively.